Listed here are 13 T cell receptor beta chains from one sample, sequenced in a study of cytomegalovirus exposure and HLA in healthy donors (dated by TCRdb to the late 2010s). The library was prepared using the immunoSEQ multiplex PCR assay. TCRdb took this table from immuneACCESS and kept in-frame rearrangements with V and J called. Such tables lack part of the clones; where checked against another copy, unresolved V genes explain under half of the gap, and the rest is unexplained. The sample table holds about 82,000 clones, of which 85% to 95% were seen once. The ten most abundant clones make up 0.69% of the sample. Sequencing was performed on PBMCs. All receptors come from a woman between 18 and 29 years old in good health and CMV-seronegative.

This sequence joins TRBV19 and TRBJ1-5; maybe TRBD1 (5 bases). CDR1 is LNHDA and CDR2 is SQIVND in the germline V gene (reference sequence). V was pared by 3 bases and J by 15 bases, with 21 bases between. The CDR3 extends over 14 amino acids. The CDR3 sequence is CASSISGTYTFWHF. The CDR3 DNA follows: TGTGCCAGTAGTATTTCAGGGACTTACACCTTCTGGCATTTT. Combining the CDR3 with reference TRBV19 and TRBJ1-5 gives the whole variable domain DGGITQSPKYLFRKEGQNVTLSCEQNLNHDAMYWYRQDPGQGLRLIYYSQIVNDFQKGDIAEGYSVSREKKESFPLTVTSAQKNPTAFYLCASSISGTYTFWHFGDGTRLSIL.

The CDR3 loop is CASSLAPAAPNTGELFF. The CDR3 nucleotides read TGCGCCAGCAGCTTGGCTCCCGCGGCCCCAAACACCGGGGAGCTGTTTTTT. The chain uses TRBV5-1 and TRBJ2-2; D gene unclear. The CDR3 length is 17 residues. V gave up 0 bases and J gave up 2 bases, with 14 bases separating them. CDR1 SGHRS and CDR2 YFSETQ come from the germline V gene.

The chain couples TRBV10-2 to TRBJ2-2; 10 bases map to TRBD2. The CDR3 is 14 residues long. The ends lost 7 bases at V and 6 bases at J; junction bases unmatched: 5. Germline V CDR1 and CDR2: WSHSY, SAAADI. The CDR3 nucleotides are TGCGCCAGCATAAGCGGGGGGGCGGCCGGGGAGCTGTTTTTT. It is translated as CASISGGAAGELFF.

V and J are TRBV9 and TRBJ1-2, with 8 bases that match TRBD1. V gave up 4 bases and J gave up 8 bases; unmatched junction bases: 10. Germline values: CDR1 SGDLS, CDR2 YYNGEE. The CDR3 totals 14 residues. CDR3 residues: CASSQWDRSFGYTF. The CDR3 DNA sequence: TGTGCCAGCAGCCAATGGGACAGGAGCTTCGGCTACACCTTC.

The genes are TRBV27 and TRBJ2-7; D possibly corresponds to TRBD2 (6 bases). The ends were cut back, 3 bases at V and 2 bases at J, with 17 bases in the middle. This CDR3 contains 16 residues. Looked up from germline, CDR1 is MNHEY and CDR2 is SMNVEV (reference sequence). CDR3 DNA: TGTGCCAGCAGTTTGGGGGAAGCGGGTCCCACCTACGAGCAGTACTTC. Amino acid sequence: CASSLGEAGPTYEQYF.

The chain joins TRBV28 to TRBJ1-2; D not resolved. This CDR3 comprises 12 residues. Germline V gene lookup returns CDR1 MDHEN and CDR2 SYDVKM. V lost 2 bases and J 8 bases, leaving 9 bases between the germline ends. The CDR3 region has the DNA TGTGCCAGCAGTTTACGGGTGGAGGGCTACACCTTC. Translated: CASSLRVEGYTF.

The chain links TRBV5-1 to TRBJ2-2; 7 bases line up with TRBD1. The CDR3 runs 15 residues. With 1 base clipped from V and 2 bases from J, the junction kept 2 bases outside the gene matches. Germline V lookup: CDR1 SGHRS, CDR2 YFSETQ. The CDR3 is CASSLRQGNTGELFF. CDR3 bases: TGCGCCAGCAGCTTGAGACAGGGTAACACCGGGGAGCTGTTTTTT.

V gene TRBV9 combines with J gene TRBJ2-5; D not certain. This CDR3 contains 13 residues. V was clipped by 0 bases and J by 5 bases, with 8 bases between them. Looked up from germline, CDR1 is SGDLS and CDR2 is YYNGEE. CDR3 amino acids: CASSVGAWETQYF. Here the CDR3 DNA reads TGTGCCAGCAGCGTAGGGGCTTGGGAGACCCAGTACTTC.

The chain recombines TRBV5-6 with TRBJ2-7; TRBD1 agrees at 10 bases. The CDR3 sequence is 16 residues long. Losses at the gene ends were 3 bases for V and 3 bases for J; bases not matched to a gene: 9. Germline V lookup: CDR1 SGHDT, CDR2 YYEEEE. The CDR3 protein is CASSWPRQGASYEQYF. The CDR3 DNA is TGTGCCAGCAGCTGGCCAAGACAGGGGGCTAGCTACGAGCAGTACTTC. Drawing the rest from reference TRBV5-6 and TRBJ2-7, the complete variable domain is DAGVTQSPTHLIKTRGQQVTLRCSPKSGHDTVSWYQQALGQGPQFIFQYYEEEERQRGNFPDRFSGHQFPNYSSELNVNALLLGDSALYLCASSWPRQGASYEQYFGPGTRLTVT.

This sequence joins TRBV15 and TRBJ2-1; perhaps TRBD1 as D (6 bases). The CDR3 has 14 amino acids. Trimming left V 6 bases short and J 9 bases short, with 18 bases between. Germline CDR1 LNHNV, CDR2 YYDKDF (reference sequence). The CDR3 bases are TGTGCCACCAGACGAGACAGGTTTAAGGGTGAGCAGTTCTTC. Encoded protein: CATRRDRFKGEQFF.

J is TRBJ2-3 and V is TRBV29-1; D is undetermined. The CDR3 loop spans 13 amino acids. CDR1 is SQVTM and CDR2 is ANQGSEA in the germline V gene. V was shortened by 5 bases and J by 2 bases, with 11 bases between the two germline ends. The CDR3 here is CSVRVILTDTQYF. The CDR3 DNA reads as TGCAGCGTTCGGGTCATCCTCACAGATACGCAGTATTTT.

The CDR3 region is CASSQDVLAGGRSSYNEQFF. CDR3 nucleotide sequence: TGTGCCAGCAGCCAAGATGTCCTAGCGGGGGGGAGGAGCTCCTACAATGAGCAGTTCTTC. This chain connects TRBV14 to TRBJ2-1, with TRBD2 identical over 12 bases. V gave up 0 bases and J gave up 0 bases; unmatched junction bases: 9. In germline, CDR1 is SGHDN, CDR2 FVKESK. This CDR3 is 20 amino acids long.

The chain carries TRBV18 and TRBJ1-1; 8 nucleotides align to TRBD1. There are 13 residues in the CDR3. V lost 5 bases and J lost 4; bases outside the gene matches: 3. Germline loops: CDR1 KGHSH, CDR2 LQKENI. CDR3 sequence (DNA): TGTGCCAGCTCAACGACAGGGGTCACTGAAGCTTTCTTT. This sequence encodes CASSTTGVTEAFF.